The clone carrying this TCR beta chain was seen a few times. V was cut by 4 bases and J by 6 bases, with 10 bases left in between. This CDR3 contains 12 residues. CDR1 and CDR2 from the germline V gene are SEHNR and FQNEAQ (reference sequence). Using its own MiXCR run on the RACE reads, TCRdb lists one record per CDR3 protein. Of about 130,000 distinct CDR3 sequences in the sample, around 8.2% are singletons; the top ten hold around 1.9%. Time point meaning: healthy volunteer bleed at 2 weeks. The study extracted total RNA from unfractionated whole blood. The sample originates from a study of human T cells and chemical hapten exposure.

The clonotype was recovered from a male donor in good health. Some clones in this sample may be carry-over from other donors' samples. The rearrangement links TRBV7-9 to TRBJ2-7; D gene uncertain. What was sequenced was whole blood. CDR3: CASSSPLGEQYF. The CDR3, as DNA: TGTGCCAGCAGCTCCCCCCTGGGCGAGCAGTACTTC.